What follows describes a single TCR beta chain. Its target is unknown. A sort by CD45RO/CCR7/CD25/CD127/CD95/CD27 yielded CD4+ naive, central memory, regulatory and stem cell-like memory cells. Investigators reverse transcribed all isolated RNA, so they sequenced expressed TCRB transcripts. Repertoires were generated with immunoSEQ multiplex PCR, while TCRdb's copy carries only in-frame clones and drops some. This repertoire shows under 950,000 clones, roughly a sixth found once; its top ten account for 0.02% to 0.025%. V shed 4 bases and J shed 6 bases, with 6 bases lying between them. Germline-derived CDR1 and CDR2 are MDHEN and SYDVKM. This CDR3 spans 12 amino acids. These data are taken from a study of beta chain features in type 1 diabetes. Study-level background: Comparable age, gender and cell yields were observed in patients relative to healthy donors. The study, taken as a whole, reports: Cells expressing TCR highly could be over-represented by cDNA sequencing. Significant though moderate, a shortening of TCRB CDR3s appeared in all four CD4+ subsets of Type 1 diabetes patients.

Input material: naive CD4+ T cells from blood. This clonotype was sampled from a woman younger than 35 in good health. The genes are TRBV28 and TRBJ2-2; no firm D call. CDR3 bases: TGTGCCAGCAGTTCCCGACCCGGGGAGCTGTTTTTT. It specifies CASSSRPGELFF.